This T cell receptor beta chain was sequenced during a study of blood T cell repertoires in COVID-19. Repertoires were generated with immunoSEQ multiplex PCR, while TCRdb's copy carries only in-frame clones and drops some. The sample includes roughly 30,000 clones, around 80% of them seen just once. This clone came up a few times. Trimming took 3 bases from V and 2 from J; bases not matched to a gene: 6. This CDR3 region has 15 residues. Per the germline V gene, CDR1 is LNHDA and CDR2 is SQIVND (reference sequence). J is TRBJ2-7 and V is TRBV19; 8 nucleotides agree with TRBD1. Input material: peripheral blood. This sequence was found in a woman of 80 years or more with acute or convalescent COVID-19. In nucleotides, the CDR3 is TGTGCCAGTAGTATCGGGACAGGACTTCCCTACGAGCAGTACTTC. This encodes CASSIGTGLPYEQYF.